The next 17 T cell receptor beta chains were all read from a single sample in a study of blood T cell repertoires in COVID-19. Assay: immunoSEQ multiplex PCR; the TCRdb copy retains only in-frame clones and omits some. The table has under 200,000 clones, about 93% seen once. The material sequenced was peripheral blood. Receptors were obtained from a man aged 50 or older with acute or convalescent COVID-19.

For this clone: The junction does not match germline at one end; this may be a read error. This chain connects TRBV24-1 to TRBJ2-5; 9 nucleotides agree with TRBD1. There are 16 residues in the CDR3. CDR1 is KGHDR, CDR2 SFDVKD, per germline. The chain's CDR3 is CATSENGQGSQEAQYF. CDR3 DNA sequence: TGTGCCACCAGTGAGAATGGACAGGGGAGCCAAGAGGCCCAGTACTTC.

The rearrangement joins TRBV5-1 to TRBJ2-7, with D perhaps matching TRBD2 (6 bases). The CDR3 covers 15 residues. V was pared by 6 bases and J by 4 bases, with 20 bases between. The germline gives CDR1 SGHRS, CDR2 YFSETQ. CDR3: CASTPNQRAPYEQYF. The CDR3 region has the DNA TGCGCCAGCACCCCAAACCAGCGGGCACCGTACGAGCAGTACTTC.

The chain combines TRBV6-1 with TRBJ2-7; TRBD2 agrees at 8 bases. Germline CDR1 is MNHNS and CDR2 is SASEGT. CDR3 size: 15 residues. J was trimmed by 4 bases and V by 3 bases; bases with no gene match: 8. CDR3 bases: TGTGCCAGCAGTGATTCGGGGGGGGCAACGTACGAGCAGTACTTC. Residues: CASSDSGGATYEQYF.

The chain is built from TRBV28 and TRBJ2-3; 7 bases align to TRBD2. V lost 2 bases and J lost 2; bases outside the gene matches: 4. The germline V gene has CDR1 MDHEN and CDR2 SYDVKM. This CDR3 region has 15 residues. The CDR3 nucleotides read TGTGCCAGCAGTTTAGGGGGACTAATCACAGATACGCAGTATTTT. Translating gives CASSLGGLITDTQYF.

The CDR3 spells CASSLTSSVNEQFF. Here the CDR3 DNA reads TGTGCCAGCAGCTTAACTTCTAGCGTAAATGAGCAGTTCTTC. The J gene is TRBJ2-1, the V gene TRBV7-3; a weak D match, TRBD2 (6 bases). Germline V gene sequence: CDR1 SGHTA, CDR2 FQGTGA. Trimming pared 0 bases from V and 7 bases from J, leaving 10 bases between. The CDR3 length is 14 residues.

This chain connects TRBV10-3 to TRBJ2-1; 7 nucleotides match TRBD1. Germline values: CDR1 ENHRY, CDR2 SYGVKD. The CDR3 extends over 16 amino acids. Trimming took 11 bases from V and 4 from J; bases not matched to a gene: 17. As DNA, the CDR3 is TGTGCCGCACAAGGGGGCCGGGACACGAAATACAATGAGCAGTTCTTC. Amino acids: CAAQGGRDTKYNEQFF.

The sample holds one count of this clone. The chain couples TRBV4-2 to TRBJ2-1; 10 bases align to TRBD2. CDR3 length equals 17 residues. V gave up 4 bases and J gave up 10 bases; unmatched junction bases: 16. Germline V gene sequence: CDR1 LGHNA, CDR2 YNFKEQ. The CDR3 loop reads CASSPKGRTSGAKEQFF. CDR3 DNA sequence: TGTGCCAGCAGCCCAAAGGGGAGAACTAGCGGGGCCAAAGAGCAGTTCTTC.

This clone was detected only a few times. V and J are TRBV2 and TRBJ1-4; 7 positions match TRBD1. Per the germline V gene, CDR1 is SNHLY and CDR2 is FYNNEI. The ends lost 2 bases at V and 4 bases at J; junction bases unmatched: 4. This CDR3 comprises 15 residues. CDR3 coding DNA: TGTGCCAGCAGTGAAAACAGGGGAAGTAATGAAAAACTGTTTTTT. Translating it yields CASSENRGSNEKLFF.

This chain uses TRBV6-2 or TRBV6-3 with TRBJ2-7; tentative D call: TRBD1 (5 bases). Deletions cut 2 bases from V and 2 bases from J, with 13 bases between. This CDR3 is 15 amino acids long. Germline values: CDR1 MNHEY, CDR2 SVGEGT. The chain's CDR3 is CASSYDGAGPYEQYF. The DNA for the CDR3 is TGTGCCAGCAGTTACGATGGGGCAGGGCCCTACGAGCAGTACTTC.

This sequence joins TRBV28 and TRBJ1-5, with D possibly matching TRBD1 (5 bases). Germline-derived CDR1 and CDR2 are MDHEN and SYDVKM. This CDR3 is built from 16 residues. Trimming removed 7 bases from V and 0 bases from J, with 16 bases in between. The CDR3: CASTFQGVGSNQPQHF. DNA of the CDR3: TGTGCCAGCACCTTCCAAGGGGTAGGTAGCAATCAGCCCCAGCATTTT.

This sequence joins TRBV28 and TRBJ1-3, with no clear D. The CDR3 is 13 amino acids. The V end lost 6 bases, the J end lost 2 bases, and 8 bases lay between the germline ends. The germline gives CDR1 MDHEN, CDR2 SYDVKM. CDR3 DNA sequence: TGTGCCAGCAGCGACTTGGCTGGAAACACCATATATTTT. Its translation is CASSDLAGNTIYF.

The chain combines TRBV18 with TRBJ1-1; D is perhaps TRBD1 (5 bases). The CDR3 is made up of 15 amino acids. V dropped 3 bases and J dropped 4 bases, with 15 bases sitting between them. Looked up from germline, CDR1 is KGHSH and CDR2 is LQKENI. The CDR3 bases are TGTGCCAGCTCACCGGGGCGGGAGGGGAGCACTGAAGCTTTCTTT. Encoded protein: CASSPGREGSTEAFF.

V is TRBV28 and J is TRBJ2-5; TRBD2 agrees at 13 bases. Unmatched junction bases numbered 16, after V lost 11 bases and J lost 13 bases. Germline CDR1 MDHEN, CDR2 SYDVKM. The CDR3 is 14 amino acids. The CDR3 DNA reads as TGTGCCTCAAAACTCACTAGCGGGGGGGAGCTGACGTACTTC. This sequence encodes CASKLTSGGELTYF.

V gene TRBV5-4 combines with J gene TRBJ1-2, with 7 bases lining up with TRBD1. CDR3 length: 13 residues. In germline, CDR1 is SGHNT, CDR2 YYREEE (reference sequence). The V gene end was trimmed by 2 bases and the J gene end by 3 bases; junction bases not matched to a gene: 1. In DNA form, the CDR3 reads TGTGCCAGCAGCTTAGACAGGGACTATGGCTACACCTTC. Its translation is CASSLDRDYGYTF.

Only a few counts were recorded for this clone. The chain links TRBV28 to TRBJ1-2; TRBD1 aligns across 7 bases. The CDR3 totals 15 residues. CDR1 and CDR2 (germline): MDHEN, SYDVKM. Trimming removed 8 bases from V and 4 bases from J; junction bases left unmatched: 13. CDR3 bases: TGTGCCAGCGGGCAGGGGGGACTAGGGGGCTATGGCTACACCTTC. This codes for CASGQGGLGGYGYTF.

The chain has TRBV19 and TRBJ1-1, with TRBD1 matching over 7 bases. The germline CDR1 and CDR2 sequences are LNHDA and SQIVND (reference sequence). The V and J ends lost 3 bases and 0 bases, in that order; junction bases with no gene match: 1. The CDR3 length is 14 residues. CDR3 region: CASSIGTVNTEAFF. CDR3 nucleotides: TGTGCCAGTAGTATCGGGACAGTGAACACTGAAGCTTTCTTT.

CDR3 DNA sequence: TGTGCCACCAGCAGAGTTGGAGTTAACGGGGAGCTGTTTTTT. Translated: CATSRVGVNGELFF. The chain recombines TRBV15 with TRBJ2-2; the D is unclear. CDR3 size: 14 residues. V was clipped by 1 base and J by 7 bases, with 10 bases between them. Per germline, CDR1 LNHNV and CDR2 YYDKDF (reference sequence).